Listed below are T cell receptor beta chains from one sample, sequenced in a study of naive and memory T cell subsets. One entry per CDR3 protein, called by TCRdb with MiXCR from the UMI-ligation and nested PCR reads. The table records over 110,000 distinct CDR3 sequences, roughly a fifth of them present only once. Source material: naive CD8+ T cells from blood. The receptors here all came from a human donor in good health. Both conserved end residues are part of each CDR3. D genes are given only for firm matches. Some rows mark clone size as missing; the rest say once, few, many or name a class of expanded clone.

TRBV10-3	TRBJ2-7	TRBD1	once	TGTGCCATCAGTGGAGACAGGGAGTACGAGCAGTACTTC	CAISGDREYEQYF
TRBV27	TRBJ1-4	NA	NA	TGTGCCAGCACCGGGGGGCTAGGTGAAAAACTGTTTTTT	CASTGGLGEKLFF
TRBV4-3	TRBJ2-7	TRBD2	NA	TGCGCCAGCAGCCAGGGTTCCGGGACTAGCGCCTACGAGCAGTACTTC	CASSQGSGTSAYEQYF
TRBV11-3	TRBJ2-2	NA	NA	TGTGCCAGCAGCTTAAGGCTTGGCGGGACCAACACCGGGGAGCTGTTTTTT	CASSLRLGGTNTGELFF
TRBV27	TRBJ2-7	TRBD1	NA	TGTGCCAGCAGCACACAGCCCGGGACAGGGTTCTACGAGCAGTACTTC	CASSTQPGTGFYEQYF
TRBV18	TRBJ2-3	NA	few	TGTGCCAGCTCACCCCTTATACGGGCGAGCACAGATACGCAGTATTTT	CASSPLIRASTDTQYF
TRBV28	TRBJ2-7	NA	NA	TGTGCCAGCAGTCCCCGGACAGACCCCTACGAGCAGTACTTC	CASSPRTDPYEQYF
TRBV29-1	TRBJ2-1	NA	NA	TGCAGCGTTGGGGACGCCCGGGTAATCAATGAGCAGTTCTTC	CSVGDARVINEQFF
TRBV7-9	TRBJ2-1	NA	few	TGTGCCAGCAGCTTGGCGGGGCCCCACCACAATGAGCAGTTCTTC	CASSLAGPHHNEQFF
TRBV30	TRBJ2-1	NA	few	TGTGCCTGGGGATCAACTTACGAGCAGTTCTTC	CAWGSTYEQFF
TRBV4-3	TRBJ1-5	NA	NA	TGCGCCAGCAGCCAAAGTGTGGGTGGCTTCAATCAGCCCCAGCATTTT	CASSQSVGGFNQPQHF
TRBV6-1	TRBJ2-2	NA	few	TGTGCCAGCAGTGAAGCGCTAGGATGGGCCCTGGAGAACACCGGGGAGCTGTTTTTT	CASSEALGWALENTGELFF
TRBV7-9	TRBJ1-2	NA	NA	TGTGCCAGCAGCATCGCGATCCGCGGCTACACCTTC	CASSIAIRGYTF
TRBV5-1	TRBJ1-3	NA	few	TGCGCCAGCACTGATGCCACGAGCTCTGGAAACACCATATATTTT	CASTDATSSGNTIYF
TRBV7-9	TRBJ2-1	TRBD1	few	TGTGCCAGCAGCCCTAGACAGGGAGCAACTTACAATGAGCAGTTCTTC	CASSPRQGATYNEQFF
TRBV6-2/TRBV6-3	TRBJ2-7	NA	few	TGTGCCAGCAGTCTGGACCCGAGGGAACGCGAGCAGTACTTC	CASSLDPREREQYF
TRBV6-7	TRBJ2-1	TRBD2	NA	TGTGCCAGCAGTTACTCGAGGGCGGGAGGCTATCCGTCCTACAATGAGCAGTTCTTC	CASSYSRAGGYPSYNEQFF
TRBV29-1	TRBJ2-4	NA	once	TGCAGCGTTTTTGTAAGGGGAGATAATTTCAACATTCAGTACTTC	CSVFVRGDNFNIQYF
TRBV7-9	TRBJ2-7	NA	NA	TGTGCCAGCAGCTTGGGGGTTTCCGAGCAGTACTTC	CASSLGVSEQYF
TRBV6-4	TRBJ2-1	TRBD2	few	TGTGCCAGCAGTGCCGTAGCGGGAGCGCTGGTGGATGAGCAGTTCTTC	CASSAVAGALVDEQFF
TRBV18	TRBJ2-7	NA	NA	TGTGCCAGCTCACTGTCAACCGGGGTCTGGTACGAGCAGTACTTC	CASSLSTGVWYEQYF
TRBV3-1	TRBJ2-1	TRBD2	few	TGTGCCAGCACCGTAGCGGGACGGGACGATGAGCAGTTCTTC	CASTVAGRDDEQFF